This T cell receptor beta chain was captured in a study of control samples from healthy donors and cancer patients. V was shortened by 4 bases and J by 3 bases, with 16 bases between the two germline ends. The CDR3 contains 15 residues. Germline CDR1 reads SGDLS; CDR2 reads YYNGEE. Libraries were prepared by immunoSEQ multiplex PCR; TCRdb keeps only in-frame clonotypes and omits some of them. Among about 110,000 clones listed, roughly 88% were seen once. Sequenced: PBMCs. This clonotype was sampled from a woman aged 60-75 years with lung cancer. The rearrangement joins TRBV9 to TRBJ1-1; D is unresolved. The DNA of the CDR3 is TGTGCCAGCAGCCCCGGGCCCAGATTGGACACTGAAGCTTTCTTT. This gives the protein CASSPGPRLDTEAFF. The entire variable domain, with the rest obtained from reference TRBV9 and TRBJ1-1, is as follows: DSGVTQTPKHLITATGQRVTLRCSPRSGDLSVYWYQQSLDQGLQFLIQYYNGEERAKGNILERFSAQQFPDLHSELNLSSLELGDSALYFCASSPGPRLDTEAFFGQGTRLTVV.